This TCR beta chain stems from a study of T cells after posttransplantation cyclophosphamide. Study results and limitations: Tissue-infiltrating T cells from skin or gut overlapped little with blood T cells. TRB clonality was highly associated with recipient CMV seropositivity and reactivation.

Controls had myeloablative marrow grafts with methotrexate and calcineurin inhibitor, sampled at 1 year. Assay used: immunoSEQ multiplex PCR; TCRdb lists only in-frame clones, some missing. This sample has 15,000 to 18,000 clones, with 84% found just once. Comment on this clone: Its antigen is unidentified.

Sequences were derived from PBMCs, sampled 350 to 400 days after allogeneic stem cell transplant with calcineurin inhibitor and methotrexate. This clonotype originated in a male patient aged 18-30 years who received an allogeneic stem cell transplant from a related donor, was CMV-positive, and had no GVHD. Some T cells may be provided by the graft donor.

CDR3 DNA sequence: TGTGCCAGCAGCTGGCAGGGACTATCCTACGAGCAGTACTTC. Translated: CASSWQGLSYEQYF. This chain uses TRBV5-5 with TRBJ2-7; TRBD2 agrees at 7 bases. V lost 3 bases to trimming and J lost 1 base; unmatched junction nucleotides: 4. There are 14 residues in the CDR3. Germline CDR1 is SGHKS and CDR2 is YYEKEE (reference sequence).